These 21 T cell receptor beta chains were sequenced from one sample in a study of blood T cell repertoires in COVID-19. Only in-frame clones appear in the TCRdb table, and some are missing; sequencing was by immunoSEQ multiplex PCR. The sample has about 170,000 clones, around 78% seen once; the top ten hold about 4.6%. The sample was PBMCs or T cells enriched from blood (not recorded which). The receptors derive from a woman in her fifties or sixties who had recovered from COVID-19.

V and J are TRBV29-1 and TRBJ1-2; TRBD1 might be the D (5 bases). V lost 4 bases and J 8 bases, leaving 11 bases between the germline ends. The length of the CDR3 is 11 residues. Germline V lookup: CDR1 SQVTM, CDR2 ANQGSEA. CDR3 DNA sequence: TGCAGCGTTGGGTTGGGGGGAGGCTACACCTTC. Its protein is CSVGLGGGYTF.

The chain links TRBV11-3 to TRBJ2-7; 9 bases are shared with TRBD1. Germline V lookup: CDR1 SGHNT, CDR2 YENEEA. V lost 7 bases to trimming and J lost 2 bases; unmatched junction nucleotides: 21. This CDR3 spans 19 amino acids. CDR3 amino acids: CASIKRWGQGGLPTYEQYV. In DNA, the CDR3 is TGTGCCAGCATCAAGCGGTGGGGACAGGGTGGATTGCCTACCTACGAGCAGTACGTC.

The chain employs TRBV7-9 and TRBJ2-2; weak D call: TRBD1 (6 bases). CDR1 SEHNR and CDR2 FQNEAQ come from the germline V gene (reference sequence). V was clipped by 7 bases and J by 1 base, with 10 bases between them. The CDR3 loop spans 14 amino acids. This chain's CDR3 is CASNGGWNTGELFF. Here the CDR3 DNA reads TGTGCCAGCAATGGGGGCTGGAACACCGGGGAGCTGTTTTTT. Drawing the rest from reference TRBV7-9 and TRBJ2-2, the complete variable domain is DTGVSQNPRHKITKRGQNVTFRCDPISEHNRLYWYRQTLGQGPEFLTYFQNEAQLEKSRLLSDRFSAERPKGSFSTLEIQRTEQGDSAMYLCASNGGWNTGELFFGEGSRLTVL.

The CDR3 coding sequence is TGTGCCAGCAGCGAGACTGCACCGCCAGATACGCAGTATTTT. This gives the protein CASSETAPPDTQYF. The chain uses TRBV7-9 and TRBJ2-3; D gene unclear. The germline CDR1 and CDR2 sequences are SEHNR and FQNEAQ (reference sequence). This CDR3 has 14 residues. Trimming removed 5 bases from V and 4 bases from J, with 13 bases in between.

The chain couples TRBV6-5 to TRBJ2-1, with D possibly being TRBD1 (6 bases). This CDR3 has 15 residues. V was cut by 6 bases and J by 0 bases, with 12 bases left in between. Germline-derived CDR1 and CDR2 are MNHEY and SVGAGI. The CDR3 reads CASRRDRSSYNEQFF. In nucleotides, the CDR3 is TGTGCCAGCAGGCGCGACAGGAGCTCCTACAATGAGCAGTTCTTC.

The chain recombines TRBV19 with TRBJ1-6; D is ambiguous. V was shortened by 11 bases and J by 2 bases, with 10 bases between the two germline ends. Per the germline V gene, CDR1 is LNHDA and CDR2 is SQIVND (reference sequence). The CDR3 is made up of 13 amino acids. The CDR3, as DNA: TGTGCCTCCCGCGTGACCTATAATTCACCCCTCCACTTT. Amino acid sequence: CASRVTYNSPLHF.

The J gene is TRBJ2-1, the V gene TRBV9; 7 nucleotides agree with TRBD2. The germline CDR1 and CDR2 sequences are SGDLS and YYNGEE. The CDR3 is 17 residues long. The junction had 17 bases not matched to a gene; V was cut back by 4 bases and J by 7 bases. CDR3 DNA: TGTGCCAGCAGCCCGAGGGACTACCGGAATTCGCCGAATGAGCAGTTCTTC. Protein: CASSPRDYRNSPNEQFF.

V gene TRBV12-3 or TRBV12-4 combines with J gene TRBJ1-4, with D tentatively TRBD1 (6 bases). Trimming took off 7 bases at V and 6 bases at J, with 12 bases between the two ends. This CDR3 is built from 13 residues. The CDR3 DNA follows: TGTGCCAGCAAAGAGGGGGGGGATGAAAAACTGTTTTTT. Translation gives CASKEGGDEKLFF.

CDR3 nucleotides: TGTGCCAGTAGTCCATACCGGGGTCCGGAGACCCAGTACTTC. This sequence encodes CASSPYRGPETQYF. This chain connects TRBV19 to TRBJ2-5, with D possibly being TRBD2 (5 bases). The CDR3 length is 14 residues. CDR1 and CDR2 from the germline V gene are LNHDA and SQIVND (reference sequence). V lost 5 bases to trimming and J lost 5 bases, with 15 bases between them.

This clone was seen only once. CDR3 region: CASSREGRNQPQHF. In DNA form, the CDR3 reads TGTGCCAGTAGTAGGGAGGGCCGCAATCAGCCCCAGCATTTT. The rearrangement uses TRBV19 and TRBJ1-5; D is ambiguous. Trimming shortened V by 4 bases and J by 2 bases, and 9 bases separated the two germline ends. Germline V gene sequence: CDR1 LNHDA, CDR2 SQIVND (reference sequence). This CDR3 region has 14 residues.

The chain employs TRBV27 and TRBJ2-7, with D maybe TRBD2 (5 bases). CDR1 is MNHEY, CDR2 SMNVEV, per germline (reference sequence). This CDR3 has 12 residues. V lost 3 bases and J lost 5, with 8 bases in between. The CDR3 nucleotides read TGTGCCAGCAGTTTGGCGGGCCACGAGCAGTACGTC. Its protein product is CASSLAGHEQYV.

On this clone: The junction departs from the called germline gene at one end, perhaps through a read error. The gene calls are TRBV5-1 and TRBJ1-2, with TRBD1 identical over 9 bases. Germline CDR1 and CDR2: SGHRS and YFSETQ. The length of the CDR3 is 13 residues. In nucleotides, the CDR3 is TGCGCCAGCAGCACTCGACAGGGGGATCGCCCTTACTTC. Amino acid sequence: CASSTRQGDRPYF.

The chain combines TRBV5-1 with TRBJ1-2; tentative D call: TRBD1 (5 bases). Deletions cut 0 bases from V and 2 bases from J, with 5 bases between. The CDR3 has 13 amino acids. Per the germline V gene, CDR1 is SGHRS and CDR2 is YFSETQ. The DNA of the CDR3 is TGCGCCAGCAGCTTGGGACAGAACTATGGCTACACCTTC. This codes for CASSLGQNYGYTF.

The chain carries TRBV2 and TRBJ1-1, with D perhaps TRBD1 (5 bases). In germline, CDR1 is SNHLY, CDR2 FYNNEI. The CDR3 runs to 15 residues. V lost 6 bases to trimming and J lost 0 bases, with 14 bases between them. Here the CDR3 DNA reads TGTGCCAGCAGGTGGGGGGACCGTATGAACACTGAAGCTTTCTTT. Its protein product is CASRWGDRMNTEAFF.

V is TRBV5-6 and J is TRBJ1-2; TRBD1 is a possible D gene (5 bases). CDR1 is SGHDT and CDR2 is YYEEEE in the germline V gene. CDR3 length: 14 residues. Trimming removed 4 bases at V and 5 bases at J, with 15 bases between. The CDR3 region is CASSGGTELYGYTF. In nucleotides, the CDR3 is TGTGCCAGCAGCGGAGGGACTGAACTTTATGGCTACACCTTC.

J is TRBJ2-3 and V is TRBV6-5, with TRBD2 matching over 8 bases. The V segment lost 0 bases and the J segment 9 bases; nucleotides outside the gene matches: 8. The CDR3 runs to 15 residues. Germline V gives CDR1 MNHEY, CDR2 SVGAGI. The CDR3 is CASSYSILAGWTQYF. The CDR3 DNA is TGTGCCAGCAGTTACTCGATTTTAGCGGGGTGGACGCAGTATTTT.

The V gene is TRBV19, the J gene TRBJ1-6, with D possibly TRBD1 on 6 matching bases. CDR3 length equals 14 residues. In germline, CDR1 is LNHDA, CDR2 SQIVND (reference sequence). The germline V and J ends were trimmed by 9 bases and 10 bases, with 19 bases remaining between them. The CDR3 DNA follows: TGTGCCAGCCACCACACAGGGCAATTCTCACCCCTCCACTTT. Its translation: CASHHTGQFSPLHF.

This chain joins TRBV10-3 and TRBJ1-5; D unclear. This CDR3 has 15 residues. In germline, CDR1 is ENHRY, CDR2 SYGVKD. The V end lost 0 bases, the J end lost 1 base, and 7 bases lay between the germline ends. The CDR3, as DNA: TGTGCCATCAGTGAGTCAGAACAAAGCAATCAGCCCCAGCATTTT. This sequence encodes CAISESEQSNQPQHF.

The rearrangement links TRBV3-1 (or the pseudogene TRBV3-2) to TRBJ1-6; 8 nucleotides line up with TRBD1. Germline V gene data show CDR1 as LGHDT and CDR2 as YNNKEL (reference sequence). Losses at the gene ends were 3 bases for V and 10 bases for J; bases not matched to a gene: 11. CDR3 length: 16 residues. The CDR3 nucleotides are TGTGCCAGCAGCCAGGCCGGACAGGGCATCGGATCACCCCTCCACTTT. This gives the protein CASSQAGQGIGSPLHF.

This chain connects TRBV2 to TRBJ2-1, with TRBD2 as a possible D gene (6 bases). V dropped 11 bases and J dropped 0 bases, with 11 bases sitting between them. This CDR3 has 13 residues. The germline V gene has CDR1 SNHLY and CDR2 FYNNEI. This CDR3 is CAGGLFSYNEQFF. The DNA of the CDR3 is TGTGCCGGGGGACTCTTCTCCTACAATGAGCAGTTCTTC.

The chain joins TRBV5-5 to TRBJ1-5; possibly TRBD1 for D (5 bases). Germline V gene data show CDR1 as SGHKS and CDR2 as YYEKEE (reference sequence). The V and J ends lost 2 bases and 7 bases respectively, with 13 bases between them. The CDR3 has 14 residues. CDR3 loop: CASSFKQAGQPQHF. In DNA, the CDR3 is TGTGCCAGCAGCTTTAAACAGGCAGGGCAGCCCCAGCATTTT.